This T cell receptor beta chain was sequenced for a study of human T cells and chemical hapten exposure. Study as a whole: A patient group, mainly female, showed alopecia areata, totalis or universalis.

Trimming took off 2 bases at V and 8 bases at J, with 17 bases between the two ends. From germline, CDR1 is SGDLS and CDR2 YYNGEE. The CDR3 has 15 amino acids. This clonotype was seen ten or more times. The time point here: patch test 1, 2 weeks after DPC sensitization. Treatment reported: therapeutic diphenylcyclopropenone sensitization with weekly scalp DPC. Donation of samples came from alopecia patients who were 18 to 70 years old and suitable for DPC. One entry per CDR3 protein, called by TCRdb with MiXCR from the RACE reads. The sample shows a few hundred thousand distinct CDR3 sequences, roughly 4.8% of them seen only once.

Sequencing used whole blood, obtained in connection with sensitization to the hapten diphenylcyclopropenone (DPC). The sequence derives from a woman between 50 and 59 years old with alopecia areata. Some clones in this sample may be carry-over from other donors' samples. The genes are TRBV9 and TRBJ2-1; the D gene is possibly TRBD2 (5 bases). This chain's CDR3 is CASSVIGSGADEQFF. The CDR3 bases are TGTGCCAGCAGCGTGATTGGGAGTGGTGCGGATGAGCAGTTCTTC.